The TCR beta chain described here comes from a study of vaccination effects on CD4 cells after COVID-19. In the study overall: Cultures of about 2 million PBMC per well contained 9.5 to 10 IU/ml IL-2 plus 10 ug/ml peptides.

The CDR3 extends over 16 amino acids. V lost 2 bases, J lost 0 bases, and 13 bases lay in between. Germline assignment: CDR1 SGHDN and CDR2 FVKESK. Whole-study results and caveats: Within healthy vaccinees, only 1 of 255 vaccine-induced clones displayed cross-reactivity with common cold coronaviruses.

Once cultured for more than nine days, the cells underwent separation to obtain CD4+ T cells. Vaccine recipients lacked prior SARS-CoV-2 infection and had negative nucleocapsid antibodies. Half of the medium was exchanged for IL-2 medium on both days 3 and 7. Assay used: immunoSEQ multiplex PCR; TCRdb lists only in-frame clones, some missing. The repertoire holds 40,000 or so clones, with 82% as singletons. Points on this clone: Its antigen is unknown.

This specimen was CD4+ T cells from PBMCs cultured without peptide, taken before COVID-19 vaccination. V and J are TRBV14 and TRBJ2-5; D unclear. This receptor was identified in a human donor who received a COVID-19 vaccine. CDR3 bases: TGTGCCAGCAGCCAATTCCGTCTTACTAACCAAGAGACCCAGTACTTC. Protein product: CASSQFRLTNQETQYF.